This TCR beta chain was documented in a study of OX40 agonist ivuxolimab in advanced cancers. Study details: The diagnoses of dose-escalation patients were hepatocellular carcinoma, melanoma, renal cell or head and neck cancer.

This CDR3 is 16 amino acids long. CDR1 is SGDLS, CDR2 YYNGEE, per germline. V was trimmed by 0 bases and J by 5 bases, leaving 16 bases between them. Assay used: immunoSEQ multiplex PCR; TCRdb lists only in-frame clones, some missing. The table has 65,000 to 100,000 clones, around 91% seen once; the top ten hold more than 0.25%. Sequencing used CD4+ or CD8+ T cells sorted from blood, obtained in a trial of the OX40 agonist ivuxolimab. The receptor's source is an adult with an advanced solid tumor such as melanoma, head and neck, liver or kidney cancer. J is TRBJ2-3 and V is TRBV9; D not resolved. The CDR3 loop is CASSVGESGMIDTQYF. CDR3 nucleotides: TGTGCCAGCAGCGTAGGCGAGTCCGGAATGATAGATACGCAGTATTTT.